This TCR beta chain was captured by sequencing in a study of T cell responses to AZD1222 COVID-19 vaccine. Looking at the study overall: The study pooled second doses at about 4 or about 12 weeks.

The CDR3 length is 12 residues. V was clipped by 6 bases and J by 4 bases, with 7 bases between them. Germline V gene sequence: CDR1 MDHEN, CDR2 SYDVKM. Assay used: immunoSEQ multiplex PCR; TCRdb lists only in-frame clones, some missing. Among approximately 120,000 clones, over 75% were seen once, and the ten largest hold about 6%. This chain links TRBV28 with TRBJ2-1, with no clear D. The TCR was taken from an adult in good health. The sample in question was peripheral blood, obtained on day 0 of AZD1222 vaccination. The CDR3 protein is CASRGPYNEQFF. In nucleotides, the CDR3 is TGTGCCAGCAGGGGCCCGTACAATGAGCAGTTCTTC.